This paragraph covers one T cell receptor (beta chain) sequence. Its antigen is unknown. The CDR3 contains 16 residues. V was trimmed by 1 base and J by 8 bases, leaving 18 bases between them. Germline CDR1 reads MNHEY; CDR2 reads SVGAGI. The data are from a study of yellow fever vaccine responses in identical twins. Notes on the study in general: Reported findings indicate that twins' vaccine T cell responses seemed partially convergent, partially personalized.

TCRdb reanalysed the RT-PCR reads using MiXCR and keeps one entry per CDR3 protein. The sample has about 5,400 distinct CDR3 sequences, roughly 90% seen once. The chain joins TRBV6-5 to TRBJ1-5; a possible D gene is TRBD1 (6 bases). The clonotype was recovered from a woman aged 18-29 years who received the yellow fever vaccine. The sample consisted of T cells from blood (PBMCs), unsorted or a sorted subset (not recorded which), taken before or after yellow fever vaccination (not recorded which). CDR3 DNA: TGTGCCAGCAGTTACTATCCCGCCGGGGGCGGAGAGCCCCAGCATTTT. Residues: CASSYYPAGGGEPQHF.